Each of the 29 T cell receptor beta chains below was sequenced from the same sample in a study of shared clonotypes between healthy human individuals. Clones were sequenced by immunoSEQ multiplex PCR, and TCRdb holds only the in-frame ones, with some missing. The sample records about 450,000 clones, 79% being singletons. Sequenced sample: PBMCs. Receptor source: a woman aged 40 to 50 in good health. Some clones in this sample may be carry-over from other donors' samples.

This clone was seen once. The V and J genes are TRBV7-6 and TRBJ2-2; D perhaps matches TRBD1 (5 bases). The germline gives CDR1 SGHVS, CDR2 FNYEAQ. V was cut by 5 bases and J by 4 bases, with 11 bases left in between. This CDR3 has 14 residues. The CDR3 region is CASSAMTVTGELFF. The CDR3 DNA reads as TGTGCCAGCAGCGCCATGACAGTCACCGGGGAGCTGTTTTTT.

This chain connects TRBV5-1 to TRBJ2-5, with a weak D call TRBD1 (6 bases). Germline V CDR1 and CDR2: SGHRS, YFSETQ. The CDR3 loop spans 21 amino acids. Trimming removed 1 base at V and 2 bases at J, with 30 bases between. The CDR3 reads CASSLRPSLRTDRSPQETQYF. DNA of the CDR3: TGCGCCAGCAGCTTGAGGCCCTCGCTTAGGACAGATCGGAGCCCGCAAGAGACCCAGTACTTC.

The V call is TRBV18, the J call TRBJ2-5, with D possibly being TRBD1 or TRBD2 (5 bases each). Judging by the DNA end, TRBJ2-7 fits better; the J call may be wrong. The CDR3 covers 14 residues. Germline values: CDR1 KGHSH, CDR2 LQKENI. The chain's CDR3 is CASSPREGSYEQYF. The CDR3 DNA is TGTGCCAGCTCACCGAGAGAGGGGTCCTACGAGCAGTACTTC.

The V and J genes are TRBV7-2 and TRBJ2-1; D remains ambiguous. CDR1 SGHTA and CDR2 FQGNSA come from the germline V gene. Trimming stripped 7 bases from V and 4 bases from J, with 26 bases between. This CDR3 has 18 amino acids. The CDR3 DNA reads TGTGCCAGCACCCCTGAAGGAGTTTGGACGCGAGCTTACAATGAGCAGTTCTTC. As protein: CASTPEGVWTRAYNEQFF.

CDR3 in amino acids: CASSLSEGATQYF. The CDR3 region has the DNA TGTGCCAGCAGTTTATCTGAGGGGGCTACCCAGTACTTC. V is TRBV27 and J is TRBJ2-5, with 7 bases aligning to TRBD1. Trimming cost V 0 bases and J 8 bases; bases outside gene matches: 3. CDR1 is MNHEY and CDR2 is SMNVEV in the germline V gene (reference sequence). The CDR3 has 13 amino acids.

The chain links TRBV30 to TRBJ2-2; TRBD2 is a possible D gene (6 bases). The V end lost 3 bases, the J end lost 0 bases, and 8 bases lay between the germline ends. CDR3 length equals 14 residues. The germline V gene encodes CDR1 GTSNPN and CDR2 SVGIG (reference sequence). CDR3 sequence reads: CAWRSSANTGELFF. CDR3 sequence (DNA): TGTGCCTGGAGATCTAGCGCGAACACCGGGGAGCTGTTTTTT.

Details on this clone: This specimen includes other DNA sequences encoding the same CDR3. This rearrangement joins TRBV5-1 to TRBJ1-5; tentatively, D is TRBD1 (5 bases). Per the germline V gene, CDR1 is SGHRS and CDR2 is YFSETQ. The V gene lost 0 bases and the J gene lost 5 bases, with 9 bases spanning the gap. The CDR3 is 14 residues long. The CDR3 reads CASSLGQGDQPQHF. DNA of the CDR3: TGCGCCAGCAGCTTGGGGCAGGGCGATCAGCCCCAGCATTTT.

This clone was counted a few times. The V gene is TRBV2, the J gene TRBJ1-5; 8 positions agree with TRBD1. V gave up 6 bases and J gave up 6 bases; unmatched junction bases: 7. The germline CDR1 and CDR2 sequences are SNHLY and FYNNEI. The CDR3 has 14 residues. CDR3 DNA: TGTGCCAGCAGGCTCGACAGGGGAGGTCAGCCCCAGCATTTT. The encoded protein is CASRLDRGGQPQHF.

CDR3 region: CASSLAGSHTEAFF. In nucleotides, the CDR3 is TGTGCCAGCAGCTTAGCGGGCAGCCACACTGAAGCTTTCTTT. The chain employs TRBV7-1 and TRBJ1-1, with D hard to call. TRBV7-1 is assigned to the ORF class and has an uncertain function. CDR3 length: 14 residues. V was clipped by 4 bases and J by 3 bases, with 12 bases between them.

This sequence joins TRBV7-9 and TRBJ2-1, with D perhaps TRBD1 (5 bases). The CDR3 is made up of 15 amino acids. Germline V gene data show CDR1 as SEHNR and CDR2 as FQNEAQ (reference sequence). Trimming left V 0 bases short and J 7 bases short, with 13 bases between. The CDR3 DNA follows: TGTGCCAGCAGCTTAGCGGGCAGGGCAGAAAATGAGCAGTTCTTC. Amino acids: CASSLAGRAENEQFF.

The table lists this clone with a count of one. The chain employs TRBV10-3 and TRBJ1-4; tentative D call: TRBD1 (6 bases). From germline, CDR1 is ENHRY and CDR2 SYGVKD. The CDR3 runs 14 residues. Between the trimmed V and J ends, which lost 10 bases and 4 bases, there was a span of 16 bases. CDR3 amino acids: CATGKTGFNEKLFF. In nucleotides, the CDR3 is TGTGCCACCGGAAAGACAGGTTTTAATGAAAAACTGTTTTTT.

There are a few counts of this clone. V is TRBV19 and J is TRBJ2-3; 7 positions match TRBD1. Looked up from germline, CDR1 is LNHDA and CDR2 is SQIVND (reference sequence). This CDR3 comprises 15 residues. V gave up 8 bases and J gave up 5 bases; unmatched junction bases: 13. Here the CDR3 DNA reads TGTGCCAGTGCCCGTACAGGGGATCTCAGAGATACGCAGTATTTT. This sequence encodes CASARTGDLRDTQYF.

The chain joins TRBV19 to TRBJ2-7; D uncertain. CDR1 and CDR2 (germline): LNHDA, SQIVND (reference sequence). Trimming pared 3 bases from V and 1 base from J, leaving 7 bases between. CDR3 length: 13 residues. Here the CDR3 DNA reads TGTGCCAGTAGTATTGACTCGTCCTACGAGCAGTACTTC. This codes for CASSIDSSYEQYF.

The chain joins TRBV7-8 to TRBJ2-5; D perhaps matches TRBD1 (6 bases). Germline CDR1 SGHVS, CDR2 FQNEAQ. Between the trimmed V and J ends, which lost 2 bases and 4 bases, there was a span of 11 bases. This CDR3 spans 14 amino acids. The CDR3 sequence: CASSLFRGSETQYF. In DNA form, the CDR3 reads TGTGCCAGCAGCTTATTTAGGGGGTCAGAGACCCAGTACTTC.

The chain has TRBV15 and TRBJ2-1; 11 bases line up with TRBD1. CDR1 and CDR2 (germline): LNHNV, YYDKDF (reference sequence). The CDR3 loop spans 13 amino acids. After removal of 8 bases from V and 9 bases from J, the junction contained 6 bases not matched to a gene. CDR3 amino acids: CATRDRGYGEQFF. Written as DNA, the CDR3 is TGTGCCACCCGGGACAGGGGGTACGGTGAGCAGTTCTTC.

The rearrangement uses TRBV20-1 and TRBJ2-7; D remains ambiguous. Trimming cost V 5 bases and J 3 bases, with 5 bases left between them. This CDR3 has 10 amino acids. Per the germline V gene, CDR1 is DFQATT and CDR2 is SNEGSKA (reference sequence). The CDR3 spells CSAGYYEQYF. For the CDR3, the DNA is TGCAGTGCTGGCTACTACGAGCAGTACTTC.

The rearrangement links TRBV7-8 to TRBJ2-1; perhaps TRBD2 as D (6 bases). The ends were cut back, 1 base at V and 3 bases at J, with 13 bases in the middle. This CDR3 has 16 amino acids. Germline CDR1 SGHVS, CDR2 FQNEAQ. DNA for the CDR3: TGTGCCAGCAGCTTAGAAACTAGCAGTTACTACAATGAGCAGTTCTTC. This codes for CASSLETSSYYNEQFF. The variable domain in full, with the rest retrieved from reference TRBV7-8 and TRBJ2-1, is GAGVSQSPRYKVAKRGQDVALRCDPISGHVSLFWYQQALGQGPEFLTYFQNEAQLDKSGLPSDRFFAERPEGSVSTLKIQRTQQEDSAVYLCASSLETSSYYNEQFFGPGTRLTVL.

The chain links TRBV29-1 to TRBJ1-2, with TRBD1 matching 10 bases. Per germline, CDR1 SQVTM and CDR2 ANQGSEA. This CDR3 spans 14 amino acids. Losses at the gene ends were 6 bases for V and 4 bases for J; bases not matched to a gene: 8. As DNA, the CDR3 is TGCAGCGTACAAGGGGGGGACAGGGGCTATGGCTACACCTTC. This encodes CSVQGGDRGYGYTF.

This clone is deemed medium-sized. The sample carries other DNA sequences with the same CDR3. The V and J genes are TRBV5-1 and TRBJ2-2, with TRBD2 matching over 10 bases. Trimming at V came to 4 bases and at J to 2 bases, leaving 8 bases not matched to a gene. Germline CDR1 SGHRS, CDR2 YFSETQ. This CDR3 region has 17 residues. CDR3 residues: CASSAELAGQNTGELFF. The CDR3 bases are TGCGCCAGCAGCGCAGAACTAGCGGGACAAAACACCGGGGAGCTGTTTTTT.

The gene calls are TRBV7-3 and TRBJ2-5; D gene uncertain. V gave up 0 bases and J gave up 4 bases, with 9 bases separating them. Germline V gene lookup returns CDR1 SGHTA and CDR2 FQGTGA. There are 14 residues in the CDR3. The CDR3 bases are TGTGCCAGCAGCTTAACGACAAACTCAGAGACCCAGTACTTC. It codes for CASSLTTNSETQYF.

The rearrangement joins TRBV28 to TRBJ2-5; 7 nucleotides match TRBD2. J lost 5 bases, V lost 5 bases, and 8 bases had no gene match. The CDR3 runs to 14 residues. Germline CDR1 is MDHEN and CDR2 is SYDVKM. The CDR3 DNA sequence: TGTGCCAGCAGTCTCCTAGCGGATCTGGAGACCCAGTACTTC. This codes for CASSLLADLETQYF.

The chain is built from TRBV2 and TRBJ2-7; 7 bases line up with TRBD1. Germline trimming cut 8 bases from V and 2 bases from J; bases unmatched to any gene: 3. Germline CDR1 reads SNHLY; CDR2 reads FYNNEI. This CDR3 contains 12 residues. In nucleotides, the CDR3 is TGTGCCAGCGGACAGGAGGCCTACGAGCAGTACTTC. Translating gives CASGQEAYEQYF.

The chain couples TRBV10-3 to TRBJ1-2; perhaps TRBD1 as D (5 bases). The CDR3 is 17 amino acids. The V and J ends lost 0 bases and 3 bases respectively, with 17 bases between them. Germline CDR1 ENHRY, CDR2 SYGVKD. For the CDR3, the DNA is TGTGCCATCAGTGAGTCGAGGAACCGACAGTTCTACTATGGCTACACCTTC. Translation: CAISESRNRQFYYGYTF.

The rearrangement links TRBV6-6 to TRBJ2-5; a weak D match, TRBD2 (6 bases). The closer fit of TRBJ2-7 to the DNA end suggests the J call may be wrong. The germline V gene encodes CDR1 MNHNY and CDR2 SVGAGI (reference sequence). The length of the CDR3 is 14 residues. This CDR3 reads CASSPSSATYEQYF. DNA for the CDR3: TGTGCCAGCAGTCCCTCTAGCGCTACCTACGAGCAGTACTTC.

The count of this clone is one. This CDR3 is CAIRDTSYEQYF. The DNA of the CDR3 is TGTGCCATCCGGGACACTTCCTACGAGCAGTACTTC. The chain recombines TRBV10-3 with TRBJ2-7, with TRBD1 as a possible D gene (6 bases). The CDR3 has 12 residues. Between the trimmed V and J ends, which lost 8 bases and 1 base, there was a span of 9 bases. Germline CDR1 is ENHRY and CDR2 is SYGVKD.

This clone was detected once. V usage is TRBV7-9 and J usage is TRBJ2-7, with TRBD1 identical over 9 bases. The junction had 7 bases not matched to a gene; V was cut back by 0 bases and J by 1 base. This CDR3 spans 17 amino acids. CDR1 is SEHNR and CDR2 is FQNEAQ in the germline V gene (reference sequence). The CDR3 DNA sequence: TGTGCCAGCAGCTTAGCAACCGGGACAGGGTTATCCTACGAGCAGTACTTC. The encoded protein is CASSLATGTGLSYEQYF.

This sequence joins TRBV5-4 and TRBJ1-2, with unresolved D. The CDR3 length is 14 residues. The germline gives CDR1 SGHNT, CDR2 YYREEE (reference sequence). Trimming removed 4 bases at V and 0 bases at J, with 10 bases between. The CDR3 nucleotides read TGTGCCAGCAGCGAAGGCACGGCTAACTATGGCTACACCTTC. Its translation: CASSEGTANYGYTF.

In this sample, this clone turned up a few times. This chain uses TRBV4-1 with TRBJ1-1; D may be TRBD1 (6 bases). Per germline, CDR1 MGHRA and CDR2 YSYEKL. Between the trimmed V and J ends, which lost 1 base and 0 bases, there was a span of 18 bases. This CDR3 has 18 residues. The CDR3 DNA reads TGCGCCAGCAGCCAAGGGTGGGGGACACGGAAGATGAACACTGAAGCTTTCTTT. Amino acids: CASSQGWGTRKMNTEAFF.

The V gene is TRBV28, the J gene TRBJ2-1, with 12 nucleotides matching TRBD2. CDR1 is MDHEN and CDR2 is SYDVKM in the germline V gene. This CDR3 spans 14 amino acids. After removal of 6 bases from V and 4 bases from J, the junction contained 1 base not matched to a gene. CDR3: CASRTSGSYNEQFF. The CDR3 DNA follows: TGTGCCAGCAGGACTAGCGGGAGTTACAATGAGCAGTTCTTC.